The clone carrying this TCR beta chain was found many times. The data stem from a study of neurological immune-mediated disorders. TCRdb re-analysed the 5' RACE reads in MiXCR, keeping a single row per CDR3 protein. The sample lists tens of thousands of distinct CDR3 sequences, roughly 3.3% occurring once. V was pared by 2 bases and J by 3 bases, with 12 bases between. The CDR3 covers 15 residues. Germline CDR1 SGHTA, CDR2 FQGNSA. The sequenced material came from PBMCs. This receptor was identified in a woman in her forties or fifties with multiple sclerosis. The J gene is TRBJ2-3, the V gene TRBV7-2, with no clear D. The CDR3 loop is CASSLFRQATDTQYF. CDR3 sequence (DNA): TGTGCCAGCAGCTTATTCAGGCAGGCAACAGATACGCAGTATTTT.